This T cell receptor beta chain was found in a study of blood T cell repertoires in COVID-19. On the study more broadly: Material from acute and convalescent COVID-19 was sourced from the United States, Italy and Spain. Sources were T cells, B-cell-depleted T cells, or PBMCs; the material itself was cDNA or gDNA.

This CDR3 has 16 residues. V shed 0 bases and J 9 bases; nucleotides not matched to a gene: 11. Germline V gene sequence: CDR1 SGHRS, CDR2 YFSETQ. This clone is a singleton in its sample. Source study methods: Cell counts per sample came from amplifying reference gene primers. TCRdb's copy holds only in-frame clones and misses some; the assay was immunoSEQ multiplex PCR. The V and J calls and the clone size are those of that table, but D and trimming were determined from the DNA. This table holds 250,000 or so clones, around 86% found once. The TCR was taken from a man between 40 and 49 years old with active or convalescent COVID-19. The chain recombines TRBV5-1 with TRBJ2-1, with 8 bases matching TRBD1. The sequenced material came from peripheral blood. The CDR3 reads CASSLDVAGGAGEQFF. The CDR3 nucleotides read TGCGCCAGCAGCTTGGATGTGGCAGGGGGCGCGGGTGAGCAGTTCTTC.